This T cell receptor beta chain is drawn from a study of Ad26.COV2.S vaccination and SARS-CoV-2 variants. Overall study: The donor was enrolled in the Ad26.COV2.S arm of the COV1001 trial.

Between the trimmed V and J ends, which lost 0 bases and 5 bases, there was a span of 6 bases. Germline CDR1 reads SGHNT; CDR2 reads YYREEE (reference sequence). The CDR3 runs 14 residues. Stated treatment: roughly 20 received Ad26.COV2.S at low or high dose, single or two shots; roughly five received placebo; per-sample allocation not given. On day 63 after the first injection, vaccine and placebo recipients gave samples. It was an adult aged 18-55 years in Boston who was the donor. Generated by immunoSEQ multiplex PCR, the TCRdb table keeps only in-frame clones and is missing some. Among 300,000 to 400,000 clones listed, almost 90% were seen once. On this clone: Antigen unknown.

Study-wide results and limits: After vaccination, reports described spike-specific CD8+ and CD4+ T cell responses as showing substantial breadth. Spike-specific TCR breadth was greater in vaccine than placebo recipients.

This rearrangement joins TRBV5-4 to TRBJ1-6; D gene unclear. Sequenced material: peripheral blood, taken in a trial of Ad26.COV2.S vaccine versus placebo. The clonotype originates from a person aged 18 to 59 who received the Ad26.COV2.S COVID-19 vaccine or a placebo. Here the CDR3 reads CASSLDSHNSPLHF. For the CDR3, the DNA is TGTGCCAGCAGCTTGGACAGTCATAATTCACCCCTCCACTTT.